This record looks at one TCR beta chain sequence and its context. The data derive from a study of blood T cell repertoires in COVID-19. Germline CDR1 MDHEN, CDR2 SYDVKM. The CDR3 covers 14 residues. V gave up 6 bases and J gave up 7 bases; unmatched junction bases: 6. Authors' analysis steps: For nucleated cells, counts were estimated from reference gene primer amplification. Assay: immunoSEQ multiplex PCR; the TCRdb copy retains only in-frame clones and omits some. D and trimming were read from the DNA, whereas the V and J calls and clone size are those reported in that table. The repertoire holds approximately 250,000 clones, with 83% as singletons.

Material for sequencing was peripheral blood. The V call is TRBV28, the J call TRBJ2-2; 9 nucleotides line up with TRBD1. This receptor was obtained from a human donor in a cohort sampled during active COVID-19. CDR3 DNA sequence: TGTGCCAGCAGCCCGGGGACAGGGCTCGGGGAGCTGTTTTTT. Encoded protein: CASSPGTGLGELFF.